A single TCR beta chain is shown here with its context. Antigen specificity is unknown. The sample originates from a study of OX40 agonist ivuxolimab in advanced cancers. Whole-study context: Prior therapy, whether anti-PD-1, anti-PD-L1 or anti-CTLA-4, was allowed, and roughly 41% had some.

Repertoires were generated with immunoSEQ multiplex PCR, while TCRdb's copy carries only in-frame clones and drops some. The sample lists 30,000 to 40,000 clones, around 89% occurring once. At cycle 4 day 1, cycle 7 day 1, and baseline, blood was sampled. Study results and limitations: Specificity for antigen went undetermined in the expanded peripheral T cells.

Sequenced here: CD4+ or CD8+ T cells sorted from blood, sampled in a trial of the OX40 agonist ivuxolimab. This receptor was identified in an adult with an advanced solid tumor such as melanoma, head and neck, liver or kidney cancer.

CDR3 DNA: TGTGCCAGCAGTGGAAGGGCCTGGAACACCGGGGAGCTGTTTTTT. Translation: CASSGRAWNTGELFF. The chain links TRBV6-1 to TRBJ2-2; D remains ambiguous. The germline V gene has CDR1 MNHNS and CDR2 SASEGT. The CDR3 runs 15 residues. Trimming removed 4 bases from V and 1 base from J, with 10 bases in between.